This section outlines one T cell receptor (beta chain) sequence together with its context. Unmatched junction bases numbered 10, after V lost 6 bases and J lost 4 bases. CDR3 size: 15 residues. Germline V gene data show CDR1 as MNHEY and CDR2 as SVGAGI. The assay was immunoSEQ multiplex PCR, and TCRdb's table has in-frame clones only and misses some. Among about 260,000 clones listed, about 91% were seen once. The sample comes from a study of blood T cell repertoires in COVID-19. About the study: COVID-19 samples collected from the United States, Italy and Spain covered acute and convalescent phases.

The chain has TRBV6-5 and TRBJ2-7; 9 positions agree with TRBD2. Sequencing was carried out using peripheral blood. The source of this sequence is a person aged 18 to 30 with COVID-19, enrolled during active disease. The CDR3 bases are TGTGCCAGCAGGCCCATTGACAGCGGGGGGTACGAGCAGTACTTC. It yields the protein CASRPIDSGGYEQYF.